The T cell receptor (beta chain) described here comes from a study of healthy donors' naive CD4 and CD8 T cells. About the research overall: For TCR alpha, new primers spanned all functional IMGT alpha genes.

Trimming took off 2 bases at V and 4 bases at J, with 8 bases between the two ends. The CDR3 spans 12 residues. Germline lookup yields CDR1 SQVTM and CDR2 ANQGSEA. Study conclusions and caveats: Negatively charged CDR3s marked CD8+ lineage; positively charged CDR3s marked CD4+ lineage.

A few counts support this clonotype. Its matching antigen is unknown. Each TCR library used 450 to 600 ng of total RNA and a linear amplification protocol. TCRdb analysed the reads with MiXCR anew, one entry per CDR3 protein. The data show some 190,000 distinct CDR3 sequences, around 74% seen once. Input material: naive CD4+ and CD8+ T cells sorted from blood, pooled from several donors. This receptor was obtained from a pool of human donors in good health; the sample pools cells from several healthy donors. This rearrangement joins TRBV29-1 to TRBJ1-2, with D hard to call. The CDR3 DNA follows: TGCAGCGTTGAACAGTATTCCTATGGCTACACCTTC. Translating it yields CSVEQYSYGYTF.